Following are 25 T cell receptor beta chains from one sample sequenced in a study of CD8 T cells in ankylosing spondylitis (dated by TCRdb to about 2017). These receptors are not linked to any known antigen. The library was made by 5' RACE. The instrument given in TCRdb is Illumina HiSeq 2500. TCRdb passed the public sequencing reads through fastp at Q25 and MiXCR, retaining productive beta sequences. When rows share a CDR3 protein, they turn into one entry using the most common DNA and genes. Present in this sample are 350,000 or so distinct CDR3 sequences, 6.5% to 10% of which were seen just once. Roughly 14% of the sample is held by the ten biggest clonotypes. The full study reports these points: Blood from ankylosing spondylitis patients appeared to be characterized by a TCR beta motif made up of 8 or 9 highly homologous amino acid variants.

Material: blood, either unsorted or a sorted T cell fraction (not recorded which). The receptors were sampled from a male donor with ankylosing spondylitis.

This clonotype was counted many times. This chain links TRBV7-9 with TRBJ1-4; no reliable D call. The germline CDR1 and CDR2 sequences are SEHNR and FQNEAQ (reference sequence). With 3 bases removed from V and 5 bases from J, the gap between germline ends came to 1 base. CDR3 length equals 11 residues. Here the CDR3 reads CASSFNEKLFF. Here the CDR3 DNA reads TGTGCCAGCAGCTTCAATGAAAAACTGTTTTTT.

In its sample, this clonotype was seen many times. The chain carries TRBV29-1 and TRBJ2-5; the D is unclear. From germline, CDR1 is SQVTM and CDR2 ANQGSEA. CDR3 length: 11 residues. V was clipped by 4 bases and J by 1 base, with 4 bases between them. CDR3 DNA sequence: TGCAGCGTTGTGGGCCAAGAGACCCAGTACTTC. As protein: CSVVGQETQYF.

This clonotype came up many times. The chain is built from TRBV2 and TRBJ2-1; a weak D match, TRBD2 (6 bases). The CDR3 contains 10 residues. The germline gives CDR1 SNHLY, CDR2 FYNNEI. The CDR3 protein is CATRGSEQFF. In nucleotides, the CDR3 is TGTGCTACGCGGGGCAGTGAGCAGTTCTTC.

CDR3 residues: CSASPGTYEQYF. CDR3 in DNA: TGCAGTGCTAGTCCGGGAACCTACGAGCAGTACTTC. The chain combines TRBV20-1 with TRBJ2-7; tentatively, D is TRBD2 (5 bases). The CDR3 loop spans 12 amino acids. V was clipped by 3 bases and J by 2 bases, with 8 bases between them. CDR1 DFQATT and CDR2 SNEGSKA come from the germline V gene (reference sequence).

This clonotype showed up many times. An end of the junction differs from the germline gene, which may be a read error. J is TRBJ2-6 and V is TRBV29-1, with 11 positions matching TRBD1. The CDR3 runs 15 residues. In germline, CDR1 is SQVTM, CDR2 ANQGSEA. CDR3: CSVPSPGQGDNVLTF. In nucleotides, the CDR3 is TGCAGCGTTCCTTCGCCGGGACAGGGGGACAACGTCCTGACTTTC. The variable domain in full, completed from reference TRBV29-1 and TRBJ2-6, reads SAVISQKPSRDICQRGTSLTIQCQVDSQVTMMFWYRQQPGQSLTLIATANQGSEATYESGFVIDKFPISRPNLTFSTLTVSNMSPEDSSIYLCSVPSPGQGDNVLTFGAGSRLTVL.

This clonotype was found a few times. The chain uses TRBV19 and TRBJ2-1; TRBD1 or TRBD2 may be the D gene (5 bases each). The CDR3 is made up of 15 amino acids. CDR1 LNHDA and CDR2 SQIVND come from the germline V gene (reference sequence). V dropped 3 bases and J dropped 4 bases, with 13 bases sitting between them. Written as DNA, the CDR3 is TGTGCCAGTAGTATCGCCAGGGACGATTACAATGAGCAGTTCTTC. Its translation is CASSIARDDYNEQFF.

This clonotype appeared many times. The chain combines TRBV27 with TRBJ2-1; 8 bases map to TRBD1. The V and J ends lost 6 bases and 9 bases, in that order; junction bases with no gene match: 10. This CDR3 spans 14 amino acids. Germline lookup yields CDR1 MNHEY and CDR2 SMNVEV (reference sequence). The DNA of the CDR3 is TGTGCCAGCAGCAGGACAGGGATCGGGAGTGAGCAGTTCTTC. Residues: CASSRTGIGSEQFF.

This sequence joins TRBV4-2 and TRBJ2-3; TRBD2 agrees at 7 bases. The junction had 15 bases not matched to a gene; V was cut back by 4 bases and J by 2 bases. The CDR3 is made up of 18 amino acids. Per germline, CDR1 LGHNA and CDR2 YNFKEQ. CDR3 sequence (DNA): TGTGCCAGCAGCCTGGATGGCGGGAGCAGAACCTACACAGATACGCAGTATTTT. This translates into CASSLDGGSRTYTDTQYF.

This clonotype has a handful of counts. The V and J genes are TRBV7-2 and TRBJ2-1; 11 nucleotides match TRBD2. The CDR3 contains 17 residues. The V gene end was trimmed by 0 bases and the J gene end by 7 bases; junction bases not matched to a gene: 8. CDR1 and CDR2 from the germline V gene are SGHTA and FQGNSA. This CDR3 reads CASSLAPTSGMVNEQFF. Here the CDR3 DNA reads TGTGCCAGCAGCTTAGCGCCGACTAGCGGGATGGTTAATGAGCAGTTCTTC.

This clonotype has just a few counts. The chain has TRBV5-1 and TRBJ2-5; maybe TRBD1 (5 bases). The CDR3 consists of 15 residues. Germline-derived CDR1 and CDR2 are SGHRS and YFSETQ. V lost 5 bases, J lost 2 bases, and 16 bases lay in between. CDR3: CASRPQTGIQETQYF. CDR3 DNA: TGCGCCAGCAGACCCCAAACAGGAATACAAGAGACCCAGTACTTC.

This clonotype was seen at least ten times. The rearrangement joins TRBV27 to TRBJ2-1; TRBD1 is a possible D gene (6 bases). Germline V gene sequence: CDR1 MNHEY, CDR2 SMNVEV (reference sequence). Between the trimmed V and J ends, which lost 5 bases and 0 bases, there was a span of 11 bases. CDR3 length: 15 amino acids. CDR3 loop: CASSLRGLSYNEQFF. CDR3 bases: TGTGCCAGCAGTCTCAGGGGTCTCTCCTACAATGAGCAGTTCTTC.

The chain recombines TRBV12-5 with TRBJ2-2, with D uncertain. There are 17 residues in the CDR3. The germline V and J ends were trimmed by 0 bases and 0 bases, with 11 bases remaining between them. Germline loops: CDR1 LGHNT, CDR2 FRNRAP. The CDR3 bases are TGTGCTAGTGGTTTGGTACAAGGCTTCGCGAACACCGGGGAGCTGTTTTTT. Residues: CASGLVQGFANTGELFF.

J is TRBJ2-7 and V is TRBV6-1; 8 positions agree with TRBD2. Trimming cost V 6 bases and J 2 bases; bases outside gene matches: 9. CDR3 length equals 15 residues. Germline CDR1 and CDR2: MNHNS and SASEGT. The CDR3 coding sequence is TGTGCCAGCAGCGCAGGACTAGCCCCAACCTACGAGCAGTACTTC. Protein product: CASSAGLAPTYEQYF.

This clonotype was recorded at least ten times. This sequence joins TRBV12-3 or TRBV12-4 and TRBJ2-4, with no clear D. This CDR3 comprises 11 residues. V was clipped by 3 bases and J by 6 bases, with 3 bases between them. This chain's CDR3 is CASSFGNIQYF. In DNA form, the CDR3 reads TGTGCCAGCAGTTTTGGAAACATTCAGTACTTC.

V usage is TRBV5-1 and J usage is TRBJ2-5; D gene ambiguous. This CDR3 is built from 14 residues. V dropped 0 bases and J dropped 4 bases, with 10 bases sitting between them. Germline V gene data show CDR1 as SGHRS and CDR2 as YFSETQ. CDR3 amino acids: CASSLGTARETQYF. The DNA for the CDR3 is TGCGCCAGCAGCTTGGGTACAGCCCGAGAGACCCAGTACTTC. Using reference TRBV5-1 and TRBJ2-5 for the parts outside the CDR3, the full variable domain is KAGVTQTPRYLIKTRGQQVTLSCSPISGHRSVSWYQQTPGQGLQFLFEYFSETQRNKGNFPGRFSGRQFSNSRSEMNVSTLELGDSALYLCASSLGTARETQYFGPGTRLLVL.

Ten or more counts support this clonotype. This chain uses TRBV5-1 with TRBJ1-5; 8 bases line up with TRBD1. The CDR3 sequence is 15 residues long. After removal of 2 bases from V and 3 bases from J, the junction contained 4 bases not matched to a gene. Germline-derived CDR1 and CDR2 are SGHRS and YFSETQ. The CDR3 spells CASSLQGGLNQPQHF. In DNA, the CDR3 is TGCGCCAGCAGCTTACAGGGGGGACTCAATCAGCCCCAGCATTTT.

This clonotype was found a few times. This chain connects TRBV18 to TRBJ2-3, with TRBD2 matching over 10 bases. The germline V gene encodes CDR1 KGHSH and CDR2 LQKENI. After removal of 2 bases from V and 7 bases from J, the junction contained 6 bases not matched to a gene. This CDR3 comprises 15 residues. CDR3 sequence reads: CASSPGLADTNTQYF. In DNA, the CDR3 is TGTGCCAGCTCACCAGGACTAGCGGATACTAATACGCAGTATTTT.

The sample holds many counts of this clonotype. The gene calls are TRBV11-3 and TRBJ2-1, with no clear D. Germline-derived CDR1 and CDR2 are SGHNT and YENEEA. The CDR3 is made up of 12 amino acids. With 5 bases removed from V and 8 bases from J, the gap between germline ends came to 10 bases. Written as DNA, the CDR3 is TGTGCCAGCAGCCAACTCCACCATGAGCAGTTCTTC. Translating it yields CASSQLHHEQFF.

The table lists this clonotype with a few counts. V usage is TRBV2 and J usage is TRBJ1-1; TRBD1 matches at 7 bases. The germline CDR1 and CDR2 sequences are SNHLY and FYNNEI. This CDR3 region has 12 residues. The ends lost 2 bases at V and 8 bases at J; junction bases unmatched: 2. CDR3 coding DNA: TGTGCCAGCAGTGAAAGGGGGCGGGAAGCTTTCTTT. It encodes CASSERGREAFF.

The chain links TRBV18 to TRBJ2-5; the D is unclear. V gave up 3 bases and J gave up 6 bases, with 8 bases separating them. The CDR3 is 12 residues long. Germline V gives CDR1 KGHSH, CDR2 LQKENI. Here the CDR3 DNA reads TGTGCCAGCTCACCCGCTAAGAAGACCCAGTACTTC. It translates to CASSPAKKTQYF.

The chain has TRBV2 and TRBJ1-6, with 8 bases matching TRBD1. This CDR3 spans 15 amino acids. Losses at the gene ends were 6 bases for V and 5 bases for J; bases not matched to a gene: 6. Germline CDR1 and CDR2: SNHLY and FYNNEI. The CDR3 DNA follows: TGTGCCAGCAGGACTGGGACAGGCAATAATTCACCCCTCCACTTT. Amino acids: CASRTGTGNNSPLHF.

This clonotype was counted ten times or more. The rearrangement links TRBV9 to TRBJ2-5; the D is unclear. Germline V gene sequence: CDR1 SGDLS, CDR2 YYNGEE. Trimming took 0 bases from V and 1 from J, leaving 13 bases between them. This CDR3 has 16 amino acids. As DNA, the CDR3 is TGTGCCAGCAGCGTAGAAATAGGGCCACCCCAAGAGACCCAGTACTTC. The encoded protein is CASSVEIGPPQETQYF. Full variable domain (rest looked up from reference TRBV9 and TRBJ2-5): DSGVTQTPKHLITATGQRVTLRCSPRSGDLSVYWYQQSLDQGLQFLIQYYNGEERAKGNILERFSAQQFPDLHSELNLSSLELGDSALYFCASSVEIGPPQETQYFGPGTRLLVL.

The table lists this clonotype with a few counts. The V and J genes are TRBV29-1 and TRBJ2-1, with 9 bases that match TRBD2. There are 14 residues in the CDR3. Looked up from germline, CDR1 is SQVTM and CDR2 is ANQGSEA. V was clipped by 5 bases and J by 8 bases; unmatched bases: 10. CDR3 protein: CSVSTGTSIYEQFF. In DNA form, the CDR3 reads TGCAGCGTTTCCACCGGGACTAGCATATATGAGCAGTTCTTC.

V and J are TRBV7-2 and TRBJ1-4, with D possibly being TRBD1 (6 bases). V was pared by 3 bases and J by 2 bases, with 7 bases between. Germline assignment: CDR1 SGHTA and CDR2 FQGNSA. This CDR3 is built from 14 residues. The DNA for the CDR3 is TGTGCCAGCAGCTTTACAGGGACTAATGAAAAACTGTTTTTT. The encoded protein is CASSFTGTNEKLFF.

There are many counts of this clonotype. CDR3 in amino acids: CSAPAGRQDTQYF. The CDR3 DNA reads as TGCAGTGCTCCGGCGGGTCGACAAGATACGCAGTATTTT. This chain connects TRBV20-1 to TRBJ2-3, with a possible D match to TRBD2 (5 bases). The germline V and J ends were trimmed by 5 bases and 5 bases, with 14 bases remaining between them. Germline CDR1 DFQATT, CDR2 SNEGSKA (reference sequence). The length of the CDR3 is 13 residues.